This T cell receptor beta chain stems from a study of identical twins. General study results and limits: The more abundant beta clonotypes in cord blood had fewer insertions, and memory repertoires did not show this. The presence of invariant MAIT and iNKT cells could partly confound analyses of zero-insertion sequences. Within monozygotic twins, out-of-frame TCR alpha sharing was underestimated by the models.

V shed 1 base and J shed 4 bases, with 14 bases lying between them. The CDR3 runs 14 residues. The germline gives CDR1 DFQATT, CDR2 SNEGSKA (reference sequence). Template switching added a universal primer binding site, and final cDNA carried unique molecular identifiers. One entry per CDR3 protein results from TCRdb running MiXCR on the 5' RACE reads. The data show around 960,000 distinct CDR3 sequences, about 12% seen once. A word on this clonotype: Its cognate antigen is unknown.

These same records also appear under a second study, on yellow fever vaccine responses in identical twins.

The TCR was taken from a woman between 18 and 30 years old in good health. V gene TRBV20-1 combines with J gene TRBJ2-7; D is perhaps TRBD1 (6 bases). Sequences were obtained from PBMCs. The CDR3 DNA reads as TGCAGTGCTAGAGGGGACATGGATCGGTACGAGCAGTACGTC. It codes for CSARGDMDRYEQYV.